This T cell receptor beta chain is drawn from a study of blood T cell repertoires in COVID-19. About the study: Italy, Spain and the United States were the sources of the convalescent and acute COVID-19 samples. Nucleic acid was either cDNA or gDNA, and it came from T cells, B-cell-depleted T cells, or PBMCs.

This CDR3 is built from 15 residues. Trimming stripped 4 bases from V and 2 bases from J, with 13 bases between. Per the germline V gene, CDR1 is SGHTA and CDR2 is FQGNSA. Sequencing used immunoSEQ multiplex PCR; TCRdb keeps in-frame clones, though not all of them. There are about 43,000 clones in the sample; about nine tenths occur only once, and 9.6% lies in the top ten. This TCR was sampled from a woman at least 80 years old with active COVID-19. Sequencing used peripheral blood. The chain links TRBV7-2 to TRBJ2-3; tentatively, D is TRBD2 (6 bases). CDR3 loop: CASSSGGVNTDTQYF. As DNA, the CDR3 is TGTGCCAGCAGCTCAGGCGGGGTGAACACAGATACGCAGTATTTT.